The 27 T cell receptor beta chains below come from one sample, sequenced in a study of blood T cells in healthy people across ages. Next came a second PCR, run for about 6 to 11 cycles, which used a sample-barcoded 5' primer along with a J-beta primer mix. One entry per CDR3 protein, called by TCRdb with MiXCR from the 5' RACE reads. The data show 650,000 to 1,000,000 distinct CDR3 sequences, roughly 35% seen once. Sequencing was carried out using blood. The receptors were gathered from a man between 18 and 35 years old in good health.

This clonotype has a handful of counts. This chain connects TRBV6-1 to TRBJ1-5, with a tentative D call TRBD1 (5 bases). Germline loops: CDR1 MNHNS, CDR2 SASEGT. CDR3 length: 14 amino acids. The V end was cut by 4 bases, the J end by 6 bases, with 13 bases between. The CDR3 DNA is TGTGCCAGCAGTGCAGAATCAGGGCGTCAGCCCCAGCATTTT. Translation gives CASSAESGRQPQHF.

This clonotype was picked up many times. The CDR3 protein is CASSQEVGSGANVLTF. CDR3 coding DNA: TGCGCCAGCAGCCAAGAAGTGGGTTCTGGGGCCAACGTCCTGACTTTC. The chain employs TRBV4-3 and TRBJ2-6; unclear D gene. V lost 0 bases and J 1 base, leaving 7 bases between the germline ends. This CDR3 is 16 amino acids long. Germline V gene data show CDR1 as LGHNA and CDR2 as YSLEER.

As DNA, the CDR3 is TGCGCCAGCAGCCAAGAGGGGGTGGGGTATAATTCACCCCTCCACTTT. Translated: CASSQEGVGYNSPLHF. V usage is TRBV4-1 and J usage is TRBJ1-6; D may be TRBD1 (5 bases). Trimming left V 0 bases short and J 4 bases short, with 10 bases between. The germline V gene encodes CDR1 MGHRA and CDR2 YSYEKL. The CDR3 is 16 residues long.

This chain links TRBV15 with TRBJ1-1, with D possibly matching TRBD1 (6 bases). CDR1 LNHNV and CDR2 YYDKDF come from the germline V gene (reference sequence). V was pared by 6 bases and J by 11 bases, with 22 bases between. CDR3 size: 14 residues. This chain's CDR3 is CATREGGADLLAFF. The CDR3 region has the DNA TGTGCCACCAGAGAGGGGGGGGCTGACCTTTTGGCTTTCTTT.

About this clonotype itself: One end of the junction varies from germline; a read error may be responsible. This sequence joins TRBV24-1 and TRBJ2-1, with D possibly being TRBD1 (5 bases). Germline values: CDR1 KGHDR, CDR2 SFDVKD. The CDR3 spans 12 residues. CDR3 nucleotides: TGTTCCACCAGTCAGGGATACAATGAGCAGTTCTTC. Protein product: CSTSQGYNEQFF.

This clonotype was counted a few times. Given a much more abundant clone one base away, this may be a read error. V usage is TRBV3-1 and J usage is TRBJ1-2; D call uncertain. The germline V gene has CDR1 LGHDT and CDR2 YNNKEL (reference sequence). The CDR3 has 14 amino acids. The germline V and J ends were trimmed by 0 bases and 4 bases, with 9 bases remaining between them. The DNA of the CDR3 is TGTGCCAGCAGCCAAGATTGGGCAGCCTATGGCTACACCTTC. It encodes CASSQDWAAYGYTF.

This clonotype was recorded at least ten times. The V call is TRBV4-2, the J call TRBJ2-1; D uncertain. The CDR3 contains 17 residues. The V gene lost 0 bases and the J gene lost 2 bases, with 14 bases spanning the gap. From germline, CDR1 is LGHNA and CDR2 YNFKEQ. CDR3 coding DNA: TGTGCCAGCAGCCAAGATCTCGCCGATCCAACCTACAATGAGCAGTTCTTC. Translating it yields CASSQDLADPTYNEQFF.

The J gene is TRBJ2-3, the V gene TRBV20-1; TRBD2 matches at 13 bases. This CDR3 is 14 amino acids long. Trimming at V came to 6 bases and at J to 6 bases, leaving 6 bases not matched to a gene. Looked up from germline, CDR1 is DFQATT and CDR2 is SNEGSKA (reference sequence). The CDR3 sequence is CSARGLAGRDTQYF. DNA of the CDR3: TGCAGTGCGCGGGGACTAGCGGGGCGCGATACGCAGTATTTT.

This clonotype was observed once. This clone may be a read error of a much larger clone one base away. The chain joins TRBV20-1 to TRBJ2-3; perhaps TRBD2 as D (5 bases). The CDR3 is 13 amino acids. Germline lookup yields CDR1 DFQATT and CDR2 SNEGSKA (reference sequence). V was shortened by 2 bases and J by 3 bases, with 9 bases between the two germline ends. The CDR3: CSARLSGTDTQYF. DNA for the CDR3: TGCAGTGCTAGACTATCGGGGACAGATACGCAGTATTTT.

This clonotype was seen repeatedly, ten times or more. This chain uses TRBV12-3 or TRBV12-4 with TRBJ2-5; D perhaps matches TRBD1 (6 bases). Between the trimmed V and J ends, which lost 6 bases and 1 base, there was a span of 9 bases. The CDR3 has 13 amino acids. CDR3 sequence (DNA): TGTGCCAGCAGCTGGACAGTCCAAGAGACCCAGTACTTC. Its translation is CASSWTVQETQYF.

This clonotype was observed a few times. V and J are TRBV15 and TRBJ1-2, with a tentative D call TRBD1 (5 bases). Looked up from germline, CDR1 is LNHNV and CDR2 is YYDKDF (reference sequence). The CDR3 is made up of 13 amino acids. Trimming shortened V by 5 bases and J by 2 bases, and 9 bases separated the two germline ends. For the CDR3, the DNA is TGTGCCACCAGCCAGGGACGGAACTATGGCTACACCTTC. This sequence encodes CATSQGRNYGYTF.

The chain has TRBV12-5 and TRBJ2-1; D is unresolved. Germline values: CDR1 LGHNT, CDR2 FRNRAP. The ends were cut back, 6 bases at V and 4 bases at J, with 4 bases in the middle. This CDR3 has 11 residues. The CDR3 DNA reads TGTGCTAGTGGCATATACAATGAGCAGTTCTTC. Its translation is CASGIYNEQFF.

V usage is TRBV7-9 and J usage is TRBJ2-2; D not certain. The CDR3 is 12 residues long. V was trimmed by 5 bases and J by 9 bases, leaving 10 bases between them. Germline values: CDR1 SEHNR, CDR2 FQNEAQ (reference sequence). In nucleotides, the CDR3 is TGTGCCAGCAGCCCAGCCGACTGGGAGCTGTTTTTT. It translates to CASSPADWELFF.

This clonotype was counted many times. The chain uses TRBV29-1 and TRBJ2-1, with 8 bases matching TRBD2. V shed 3 bases, J shed 4 bases, and the junction held 11 bases outside the gene matches. Germline CDR1 SQVTM, CDR2 ANQGSEA. The CDR3 runs to 16 residues. The CDR3 DNA reads TGCAGCGTTGAGCCCCCCATTAGCGGGGCTTACAATGAGCAGTTCTTC. Translation gives CSVEPPISGAYNEQFF.

This chain uses TRBV9 with TRBJ2-3; D gene unclear. Germline CDR1 reads SGDLS; CDR2 reads YYNGEE. The germline V and J ends were trimmed by 0 bases and 3 bases, with 11 bases remaining between them. This CDR3 is built from 15 residues. In DNA form, the CDR3 reads TGTGCCAGCAGCGTAGCGGTCTTAGGAACAGATACGCAGTATTTT. Protein: CASSVAVLGTDTQYF.

The chain couples TRBV7-2 to TRBJ2-5; D not resolved. The CDR3 runs 13 residues. CDR1 is SGHTA, CDR2 FQGNSA, per germline. V was pared by 5 bases and J by 3 bases, with 10 bases between. CDR3 sequence reads: CASSPQVKETQYF. CDR3 sequence (DNA): TGTGCCAGCAGCCCCCAAGTAAAAGAGACCCAGTACTTC.

This chain connects TRBV12-3 or TRBV12-4 to TRBJ2-5; D is ambiguous. The CDR3 runs to 14 residues. The V gene lost 1 base and the J gene lost 1 base, with 7 bases spanning the gap. CDR3 nucleotides: TGTGCCAGCAGTTTAGTTGCCAGCCAAGAGACCCAGTACTTC. It encodes CASSLVASQETQYF.

There are a few counts of this clonotype. The chain recombines TRBV7-2 with TRBJ1-2; a possible D gene is TRBD1 (5 bases). V was pared by 5 bases and J by 4 bases, with 17 bases between. The CDR3 length is 15 residues. The V gene's germline CDR1 is SGHTA and CDR2 FQGNSA. For the CDR3, the DNA is TGTGCCAGCAGCCTCCTGACAGCCCATGGCTATGGCTACACCTTC. Amino acid sequence: CASSLLTAHGYGYTF.

The rearrangement joins TRBV21-1 to TRBJ1-5; TRBD1 is the table's D call and was not checked against the DNA. TRBV21-1 is termed a pseudogene. The CDR3 length is 17 residues. The DNA of the CDR3 is TGTGCCAGCAGCACCCGAATGGAACAGGGAGAGGATCAGCCCCAGCATTTT. Translating it yields CASSTRMEQGEDQPQHF.

The rearrangement links TRBV3-1 to TRBJ2-3, with 12 nucleotides matching TRBD1. Germline CDR1 and CDR2: LGHDT and YNNKEL (reference sequence). V shed 2 bases, J shed 3 bases, and the junction held 6 bases outside the gene matches. CDR3 length: 17 amino acids. The CDR3 loop reads CASSQPRGQGATDTQYF. The CDR3, as DNA: TGTGCCAGCAGCCAACCTCGGGGACAGGGGGCGACAGATACGCAGTATTTT.

This clonotype was counted a few times. This chain links TRBV6-1 with TRBJ2-3, with 10 positions matching TRBD2. Trimming took 4 bases from V and 3 from J; bases not matched to a gene: 13. Germline lookup yields CDR1 MNHNS and CDR2 SASEGT. The CDR3 sequence is 18 residues long. The CDR3 is CASSALQPSGGYTDTQYF. The CDR3 DNA is TGTGCCAGCAGTGCACTCCAACCTAGCGGGGGATATACAGATACGCAGTATTTT.

Only a few counts were recorded for this clonotype. Since a much larger clone is just one base distant, this may be a read error. The chain uses TRBV12-3 or TRBV12-4 and TRBJ2-7; 12 nucleotides line up with TRBD1. V lost 1 base, J lost 7 bases, and 8 bases stayed unmatched. CDR3 length: 16 residues. The CDR3 spells CASSLDGTGGTNEQYF. The CDR3 coding sequence is TGTGCCAGCAGTTTAGACGGGACAGGGGGCACGAATGAGCAGTACTTC.

This clonotype was seen ten or more times. This CDR3 is CASSLEGRSAYTF. In DNA, the CDR3 is TGTGCCAGCAGTTTGGAGGGTCGATCAGCCTACACCTTC. The genes are TRBV12-3 or TRBV12-4 and TRBJ1-2; D is undetermined. V was trimmed by 3 bases and J by 10 bases, leaving 15 bases between them. This CDR3 comprises 13 residues.

The chain combines TRBV20-1 with TRBJ1-2, with 7 bases that match TRBD1. V shed 1 base, J shed 8 bases, and the junction held 10 bases outside the gene matches. The CDR3 has 14 amino acids. CDR1 is DFQATT and CDR2 is SNEGSKA in the germline V gene (reference sequence). The DNA of the CDR3 is TGCAGTGCTAGAGCGACAGGGATCCCACTAGGCTACACCTTC. Its protein is CSARATGIPLGYTF.

The V gene is TRBV10-2, the J gene TRBJ2-1, with D perhaps matching TRBD2 (5 bases). The ends were cut back, 7 bases at V and 6 bases at J, with 10 bases in the middle. The CDR3 contains 12 residues. Germline values: CDR1 WSHSY, CDR2 SAAADI. CDR3 bases: TGCGCCAGCAAAGGACTGTCCAATGAGCAGTTCTTC. Protein: CASKGLSNEQFF.

This clonotype was seen only a few times. The chain recombines TRBV7-2 with TRBJ2-1; TRBD2 matches 9 bases. The CDR3 spans 15 residues. In germline, CDR1 is SGHTA, CDR2 FQGNSA. V gave up 1 base and J gave up 5 bases; unmatched junction bases: 3. This CDR3 is CASSLVASGDNEQFF. In nucleotides, the CDR3 is TGTGCCAGCAGCTTAGTAGCTAGCGGGGACAATGAGCAGTTCTTC.

This clonotype was seen a handful of times. The genes are TRBV9 and TRBJ1-1; D unclear. Trimming shortened V by 0 bases and J by 0 bases, and 9 bases separated the two germline ends. The germline V gene encodes CDR1 SGDLS and CDR2 YYNGEE. This CDR3 has 15 residues. CDR3 protein: CASSVGPGMNTEAFF. The DNA of the CDR3 is TGTGCCAGCAGCGTAGGCCCGGGAATGAACACTGAAGCTTTCTTT. The variable domain in full, with the rest retrieved from reference TRBV9 and TRBJ1-1, is DSGVTQTPKHLITATGQRVTLRCSPRSGDLSVYWYQQSLDQGLQFLIQYYNGEERAKGNILERFSAQQFPDLHSELNLSSLELGDSALYFCASSVGPGMNTEAFFGQGTRLTVV.